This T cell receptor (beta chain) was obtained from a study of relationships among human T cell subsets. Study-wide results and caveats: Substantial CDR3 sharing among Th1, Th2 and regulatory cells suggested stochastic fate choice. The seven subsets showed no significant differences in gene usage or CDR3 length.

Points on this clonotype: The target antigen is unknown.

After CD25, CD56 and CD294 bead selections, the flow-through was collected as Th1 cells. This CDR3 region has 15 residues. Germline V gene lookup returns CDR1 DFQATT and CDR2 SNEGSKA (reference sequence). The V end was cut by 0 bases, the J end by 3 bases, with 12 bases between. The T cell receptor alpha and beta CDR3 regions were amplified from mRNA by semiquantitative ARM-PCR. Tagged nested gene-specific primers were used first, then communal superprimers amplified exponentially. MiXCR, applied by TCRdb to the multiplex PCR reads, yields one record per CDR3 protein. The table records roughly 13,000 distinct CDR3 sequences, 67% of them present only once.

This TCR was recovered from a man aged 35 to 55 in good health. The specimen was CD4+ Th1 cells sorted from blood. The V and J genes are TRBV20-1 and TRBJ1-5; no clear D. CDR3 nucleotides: TGCAGTGCTAGAGATCCACGGCGGAACAATCAGCCCCAGCATTTT. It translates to CSARDPRRNNQPQHF.